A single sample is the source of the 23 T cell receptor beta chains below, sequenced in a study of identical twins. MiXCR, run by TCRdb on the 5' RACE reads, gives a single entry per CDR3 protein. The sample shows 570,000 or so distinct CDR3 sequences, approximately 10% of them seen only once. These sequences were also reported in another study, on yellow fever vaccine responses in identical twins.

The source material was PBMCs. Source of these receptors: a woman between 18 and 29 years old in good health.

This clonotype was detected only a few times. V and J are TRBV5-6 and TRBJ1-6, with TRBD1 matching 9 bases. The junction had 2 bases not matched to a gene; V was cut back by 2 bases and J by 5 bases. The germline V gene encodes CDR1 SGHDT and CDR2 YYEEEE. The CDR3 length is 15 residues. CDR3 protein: CASSFRDRDNSPLHF. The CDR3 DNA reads TGTGCCAGCAGCTTCCGGGACAGGGATAATTCACCCCTCCACTTT.

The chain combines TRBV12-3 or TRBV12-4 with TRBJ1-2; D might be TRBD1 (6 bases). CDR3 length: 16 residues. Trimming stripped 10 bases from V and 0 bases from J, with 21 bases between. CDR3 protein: CAIKRSRGQANYGYTF. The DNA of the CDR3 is TGTGCCATCAAAAGGTCCCGGGGACAAGCTAACTATGGCTACACCTTC.

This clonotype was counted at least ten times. The CDR3 DNA reads TGTGCCAGCACCCGAGACAGGGCGACTCAGCCCCAGCATTTT. It codes for CASTRDRATQPQHF. The V gene is TRBV6-1, the J gene TRBJ1-5, with TRBD1 identical over 7 bases. The CDR3 totals 14 residues. Trimming removed 7 bases from V and 6 bases from J; junction bases left unmatched: 9. CDR1 MNHNS and CDR2 SASEGT come from the germline V gene.

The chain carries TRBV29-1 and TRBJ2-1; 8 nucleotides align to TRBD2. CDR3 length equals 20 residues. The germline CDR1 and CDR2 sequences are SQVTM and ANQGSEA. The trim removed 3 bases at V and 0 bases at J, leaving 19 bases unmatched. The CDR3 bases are TGCAGCGTTGACCGCCCGGGACTAGAGTTTGGGGAAAGCTCCTACAATGAGCAGTTCTTC. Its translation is CSVDRPGLEFGESSYNEQFF.

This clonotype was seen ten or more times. The CDR3 loop reads CSVEASDRQNEKLFF. The CDR3 DNA is TGCAGCGTTGAAGCCTCGGACAGACAGAATGAAAAACTGTTTTTT. This rearrangement joins TRBV29-1 to TRBJ1-4; D possibly corresponds to TRBD1 (6 bases). V was trimmed by 1 base and J by 5 bases, leaving 14 bases between them. Germline V gene lookup returns CDR1 SQVTM and CDR2 ANQGSEA. CDR3 length: 15 residues.

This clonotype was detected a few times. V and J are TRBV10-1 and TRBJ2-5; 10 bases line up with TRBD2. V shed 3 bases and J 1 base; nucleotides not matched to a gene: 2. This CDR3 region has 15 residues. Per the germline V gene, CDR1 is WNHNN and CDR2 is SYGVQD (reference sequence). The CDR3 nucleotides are TGCGCCAGCAGTGACAGGACTAGCGGCCAAGAGACCCAGTACTTC. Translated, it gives CASSDRTSGQETQYF.

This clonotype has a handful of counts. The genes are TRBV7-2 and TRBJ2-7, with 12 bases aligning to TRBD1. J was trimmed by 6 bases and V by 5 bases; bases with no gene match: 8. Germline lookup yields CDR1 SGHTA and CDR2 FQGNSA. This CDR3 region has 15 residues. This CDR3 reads CASSREGTGGVEQYF. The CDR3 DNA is TGTGCCAGCAGCCGTGAGGGGACAGGGGGCGTCGAGCAGTACTTC. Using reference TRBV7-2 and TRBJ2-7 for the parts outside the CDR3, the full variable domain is GAGVSQSPSNKVTEKGKDVELRCDPISGHTALYWYRQSLGQGLEFLIYFQGNSAPDKSGLPSDRFSAERTGGSVSTLTIQRTQQEDSAVYLCASSREGTGGVEQYFGPGTRLTVT.

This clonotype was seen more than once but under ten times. This chain's CDR3 is CASSGTGFTYEQYF. The CDR3 DNA follows: TGCGCCAGCAGCGGAACAGGGTTTACCTACGAGCAGTACTTC. The J gene is TRBJ2-7, the V gene TRBV5-1; a possible D gene is TRBD1 (6 bases). Per the germline V gene, CDR1 is SGHRS and CDR2 is YFSETQ. V was trimmed by 4 bases and J by 2 bases, leaving 13 bases between them. This CDR3 is 14 amino acids long.

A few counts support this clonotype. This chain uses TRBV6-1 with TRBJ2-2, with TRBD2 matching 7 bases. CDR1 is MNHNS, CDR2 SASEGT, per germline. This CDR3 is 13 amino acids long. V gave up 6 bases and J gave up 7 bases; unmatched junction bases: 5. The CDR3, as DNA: TGTGCCAGCAGCAGGGAGGGGATCGGGGAGCTGTTTTTT. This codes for CASSREGIGELFF.

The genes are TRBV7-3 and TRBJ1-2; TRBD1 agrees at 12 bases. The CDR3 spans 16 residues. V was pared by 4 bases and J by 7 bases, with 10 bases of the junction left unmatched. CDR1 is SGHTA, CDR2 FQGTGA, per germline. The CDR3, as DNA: TGTGCCAGCAGCTCGAACCCCGGGACAGGGGGCCCTGGCTACACCTTC. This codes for CASSSNPGTGGPGYTF.

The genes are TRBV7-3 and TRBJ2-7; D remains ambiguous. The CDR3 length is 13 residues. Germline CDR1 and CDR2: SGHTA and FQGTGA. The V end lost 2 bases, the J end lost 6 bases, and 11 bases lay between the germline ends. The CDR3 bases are TGTGCCAGCAGCTTACTCCCGACGGGCGAGCAGTACTTC. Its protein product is CASSLLPTGEQYF.

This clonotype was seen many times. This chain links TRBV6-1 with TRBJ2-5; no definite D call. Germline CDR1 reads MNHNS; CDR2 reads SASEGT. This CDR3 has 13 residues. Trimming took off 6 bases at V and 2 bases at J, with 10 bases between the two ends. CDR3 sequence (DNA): TGTGCCAGCAGGAGGATTACTCAAGAGACCCAGTACTTC. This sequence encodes CASRRITQETQYF.

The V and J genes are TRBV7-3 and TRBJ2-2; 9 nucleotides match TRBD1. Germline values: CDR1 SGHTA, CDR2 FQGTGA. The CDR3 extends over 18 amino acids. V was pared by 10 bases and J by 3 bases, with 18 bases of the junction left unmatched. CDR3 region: CAICLPAWTGADTGELFF. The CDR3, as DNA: TGTGCCATCTGTTTACCCGCCTGGACAGGGGCGGACACCGGGGAGCTGTTTTTT. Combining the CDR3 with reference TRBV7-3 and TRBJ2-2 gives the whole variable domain GAGVSQTPSNKVTEKGKYVELRCDPISGHTALYWYRQSLGQGPEFLIYFQGTGAADDSGLPNDRFFAVRPEGSVSTLKIQRTERGDSAVYLCAICLPAWTGADTGELFFGEGSRLTVL.

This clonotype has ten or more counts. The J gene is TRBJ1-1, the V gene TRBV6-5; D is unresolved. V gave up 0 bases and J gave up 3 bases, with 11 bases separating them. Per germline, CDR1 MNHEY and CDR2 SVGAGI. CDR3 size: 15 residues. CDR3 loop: CASSYSAGSYTEAFF. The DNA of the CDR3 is TGTGCCAGCAGTTACTCGGCTGGGTCGTACACTGAAGCTTTCTTT.

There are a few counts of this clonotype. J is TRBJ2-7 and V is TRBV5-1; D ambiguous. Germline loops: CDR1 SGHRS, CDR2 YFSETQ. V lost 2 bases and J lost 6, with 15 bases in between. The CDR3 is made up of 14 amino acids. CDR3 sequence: CASSFDQSPFEQYF. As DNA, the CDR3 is TGCGCCAGCAGCTTCGATCAGTCCCCCTTCGAGCAGTACTTC.

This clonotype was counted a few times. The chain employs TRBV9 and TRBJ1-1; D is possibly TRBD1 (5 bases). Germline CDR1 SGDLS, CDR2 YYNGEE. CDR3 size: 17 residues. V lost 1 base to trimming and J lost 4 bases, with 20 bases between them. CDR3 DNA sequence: TGTGCCAGCAGCGTATCCCTCGGTTCGGGCGGGACCACTGAAGCTTTCTTT. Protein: CASSVSLGSGGTTEAFF.

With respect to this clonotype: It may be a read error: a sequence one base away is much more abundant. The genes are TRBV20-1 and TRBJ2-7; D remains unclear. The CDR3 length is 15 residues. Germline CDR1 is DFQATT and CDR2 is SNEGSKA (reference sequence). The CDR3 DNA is TGCAGTCCTAGAGATCTACGTGAGAGCTCCTACGAGCAGTACTTC. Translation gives CSPRDLRESSYEQYF.

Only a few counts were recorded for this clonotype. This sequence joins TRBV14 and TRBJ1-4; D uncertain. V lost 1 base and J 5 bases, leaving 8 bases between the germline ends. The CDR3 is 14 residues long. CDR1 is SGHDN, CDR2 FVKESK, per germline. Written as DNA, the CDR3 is TGTGCCAGCAGCCAAGTGTGGCCAAATGAAAAACTGTTTTTT. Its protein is CASSQVWPNEKLFF.

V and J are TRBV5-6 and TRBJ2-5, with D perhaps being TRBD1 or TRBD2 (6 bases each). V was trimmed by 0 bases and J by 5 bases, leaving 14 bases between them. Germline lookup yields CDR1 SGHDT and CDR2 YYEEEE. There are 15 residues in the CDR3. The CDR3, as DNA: TGTGCCAGCAGCTTGGGGGGGGCTGGGGCGGAGACCCAGTACTTC. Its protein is CASSLGGAGAETQYF.

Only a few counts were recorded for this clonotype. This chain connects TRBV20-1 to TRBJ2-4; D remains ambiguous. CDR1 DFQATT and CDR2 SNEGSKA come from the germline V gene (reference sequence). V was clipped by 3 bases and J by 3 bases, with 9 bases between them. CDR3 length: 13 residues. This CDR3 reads CSASRVVKNIQYF. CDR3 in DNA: TGCAGTGCTAGTAGGGTCGTCAAAAACATTCAGTACTTC.

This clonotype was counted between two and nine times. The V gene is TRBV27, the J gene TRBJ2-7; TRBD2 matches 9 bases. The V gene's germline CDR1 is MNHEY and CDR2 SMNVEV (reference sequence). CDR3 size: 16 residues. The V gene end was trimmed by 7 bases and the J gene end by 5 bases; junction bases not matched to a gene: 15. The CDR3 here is CASIPRYLAGYNEQYF. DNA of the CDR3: TGTGCCAGCATCCCCCGGTATCTAGCGGGATACAACGAGCAGTACTTC.

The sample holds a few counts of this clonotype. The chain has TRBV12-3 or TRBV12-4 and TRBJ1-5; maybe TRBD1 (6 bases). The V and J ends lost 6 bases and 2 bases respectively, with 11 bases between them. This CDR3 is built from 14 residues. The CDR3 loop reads CASRGGTRNQPQHF. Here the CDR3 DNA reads TGTGCCAGCAGGGGGGGGACACGCAATCAGCCCCAGCATTTT.

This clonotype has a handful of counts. This CDR3 reads CASSFRERRNTEAFF. CDR3 sequence (DNA): TGTGCCAGCAGCTTCCGGGAACGGAGGAACACTGAAGCTTTCTTT. The chain employs TRBV7-2 and TRBJ1-1, with unresolved D. The CDR3 has 15 residues. The germline V gene has CDR1 SGHTA and CDR2 FQGNSA. Between the trimmed V and J ends, which lost 3 bases and 1 base, there was a span of 12 bases.